This T cell receptor beta chain was retrieved from a study of T cell changes during pregnancy in multiple sclerosis. The protocol was immunoSEQ multiplex PCR, while the TCRdb copy is restricted to in-frame clones and leaves out a portion. This table has tens of thousands of clones, almost 95% appearing once. The clonotype comes from a female donor with multiple sclerosis, enrolled in a pregnancy study. Specimen: CD8+ T cells from peripheral blood mononuclear cells, collected in the first trimester of pregnancy.

The DNA for the CDR3 is TGTGCCAGCAGTTTAGGGCAGGGGGCGCCCTACGAGCAGTACTTC. As protein: CASSLGQGAPYEQYF. The chain links TRBV27 to TRBJ2-7, with 8 bases identical to TRBD1. This CDR3 is built from 15 residues. CDR1 is MNHEY and CDR2 is SMNVEV in the germline V gene (reference sequence). Trimming cost V 2 bases and J 2 bases; bases outside gene matches: 5.